This TCR beta chain was found in a study of cytomegalovirus exposure and HLA in healthy donors. Study-level points and caveats: Sequences of the TCR beta chain were said to predict the HLA-A and HLA-B alleles of most subjects accurately. More clonal expansion characterized HLA-associated TCR beta chains than equally common others in a later analysis.

With 60 Vbeta and 13 Jbeta primers, the PCR was carried out. Clones were read by immunoSEQ multiplex PCR, and TCRdb kept only the in-frame ones, dropping some. The sample yields tens of thousands of clones, of which the top ten take up roughly 2.6%. Trimming took 5 bases from V and 6 from J; bases not matched to a gene: 5. The germline V gene encodes CDR1 SEHNR and CDR2 FQNEAQ (reference sequence). The length of the CDR3 is 14 residues. Of note for this clone: As yet, its antigen is unknown.

The chain recombines TRBV7-9 with TRBJ2-3; 10 bases match TRBD2. This sequence originates from a man aged 40-55 years in good health and CMV-seronegative. Sequencing used PBMCs. As DNA, the CDR3 is TGTGCCAGCAGCCTAAGCGGGGGGGCTGATACGCAGTATTTT. Translated: CASSLSGGADTQYF. The full variable domain, its missing parts supplied by reference TRBV7-9 and TRBJ2-3, is DTGVSQNPRHKITKRGQNVTFRCDPISEHNRLYWYRQTLGQGPEFLTYFQNEAQLEKSRLLSDRFSAERPKGSFSTLEIQRTEQGDSAMYLCASSLSGGADTQYFGPGTRLTVL.